This T cell receptor beta chain is from a study of blood T cell repertoires in COVID-19. CDR3 length: 12 amino acids. CDR1 and CDR2 from the germline V gene are MNHEY and SVGEGT. The junction had 3 bases not matched to a gene; V was cut back by 9 bases and J by 4 bases. Libraries were prepared by immunoSEQ multiplex PCR; TCRdb keeps only in-frame clonotypes and omits some of them. The data show over 150,000 clones, with 88% seen just once and roughly 9% held by the top ten. The TCR comes from a woman between 18 and 30 years old who had recovered from COVID-19. The specimen was PBMCs or T cells enriched from blood (not recorded which). The rearrangement joins TRBV6-2 or TRBV6-3 to TRBJ2-5; TRBD2 matches at 9 bases. CDR3 DNA sequence: TGTGCCAGTAGCGGGAGTAGAGAGACCCAGTACTTC. This codes for CASSGSRETQYF.